One and the same sample provided the 26 T cell receptor beta chains below, sequenced in a study of blood T cell repertoires in COVID-19. Sequencing used immunoSEQ multiplex PCR; TCRdb keeps in-frame clones, though not all of them. The sample yields 150,000 to 200,000 clones, roughly 85% seen once. The sample was peripheral blood. The receptors shown here come from a man aged 60 to 69 with acute or convalescent COVID-19.

The chain carries TRBV5-1 and TRBJ1-1; D might be TRBD1 (5 bases). This CDR3 region has 14 residues. V was shortened by 6 bases and J by 1 base, with 13 bases between the two germline ends. Per the germline V gene, CDR1 is SGHRS and CDR2 is YFSETQ. CDR3 amino acids: CASNGGGKNTEAFF. DNA for the CDR3: TGCGCCAGCAACGGCGGGGGTAAGAACACTGAAGCTTTCTTT. Together with reference TRBV5-1 and TRBJ1-1, the CDR3 gives the full variable domain: KAGVTQTPRYLIKTRGQQVTLSCSPISGHRSVSWYQQTPGQGLQFLFEYFSETQRNKGNFPGRFSGRQFSNSRSEMNVSTLELGDSALYLCASNGGGKNTEAFFGQGTRLTVV.

Written as DNA, the CDR3 is TGTGCCAGCAGGCTACTAGCGGGAGGCCCAGATACGCAGTATTTT. It codes for CASRLLAGGPDTQYF. The genes are TRBV3-1 (or the pseudogene TRBV3-2) and TRBJ2-3, with 12 positions matching TRBD2. Per germline, CDR1 LGHDT and CDR2 YNNKEL (reference sequence). This CDR3 spans 15 amino acids. The J segment lost 4 bases and the V segment lost 6 bases, leaving 5 bases of the junction unmatched.

The rearrangement links TRBV30 to TRBJ1-5; D not resolved. This CDR3 contains 14 residues. V was cut by 0 bases and J by 5 bases, with 11 bases left in between. Germline CDR1 and CDR2: GTSNPN and SVGIG (reference sequence). CDR3 region: CAWSVPAGDQPQHF. The CDR3 DNA is TGTGCCTGGAGTGTACCGGCAGGTGATCAGCCCCAGCATTTT.

The chain combines TRBV7-2 with TRBJ1-5, with 10 bases that match TRBD1. Germline trimming cut 8 bases from V and 2 bases from J; bases unmatched to any gene: 3. Germline-derived CDR1 and CDR2 are SGHTA and FQGNSA. The CDR3 length is 14 residues. CDR3 region: CASRQGAGNQPQHF. CDR3 bases: TGTGCCAGCCGACAGGGGGCTGGCAATCAGCCCCAGCATTTT.

J is TRBJ1-1 and V is TRBV19, with TRBD1 matching over 7 bases. V dropped 6 bases and J dropped 10; count of bases not matched to a gene: 8. The V gene's germline CDR1 is LNHDA and CDR2 SQIVND (reference sequence). The CDR3 is 12 amino acids. The CDR3 bases are TGTGCCAGTAGAAAAAGACAGGGCGTAGCTTTCTTT. Translation: CASRKRQGVAFF. The full variable domain, in which reference TRBV19 and TRBJ1-1 provide the parts outside the CDR3, is DGGITQSPKYLFRKEGQNVTLSCEQNLNHDAMYWYRQDPGQGLRLIYYSQIVNDFQKGDIAEGYSVSREKKESFPLTVTSAQKNPTAFYLCASRKRQGVAFFGQGTRLTVV.

The V and J genes are TRBV2 and TRBJ2-5; D remains ambiguous. Germline V CDR1 and CDR2: SNHLY, FYNNEI. The length of the CDR3 is 12 residues. The germline V and J ends were trimmed by 4 bases and 2 bases, with 5 bases remaining between them. CDR3 in DNA: TGTGCCAGCAGTGTGGAGCAAGAGACCCAGTACTTC. It codes for CASSVEQETQYF.

The chain couples TRBV4-2 to TRBJ2-7, with 8 bases identical to TRBD2. This CDR3 has 17 residues. Germline V gene data show CDR1 as LGHNA and CDR2 as YNFKEQ. V was clipped by 1 base and J by 3 bases; unmatched bases: 11. CDR3 region: CASSQGASGRVGYEQYF. The CDR3 nucleotides are TGTGCCAGCAGCCAAGGGGCCAGCGGGAGAGTCGGCTACGAGCAGTACTTC.

J is TRBJ1-6 and V is TRBV3-1 (or the pseudogene TRBV3-2), with D perhaps TRBD1 (5 bases). The CDR3 runs to 14 residues. Germline V gene sequence: CDR1 LGHDT, CDR2 YNNKEL (reference sequence). The V and J ends lost 2 bases and 9 bases respectively, with 11 bases between them. In DNA, the CDR3 is TGTGCCAGCAGCCAAAAGGGGTTAATTTCACCCCTCCACTTT. As protein: CASSQKGLISPLHF.

V is TRBV5-1 and J is TRBJ1-4; D is uncertain. The CDR3 totals 15 residues. Germline CDR1 and CDR2: SGHRS and YFSETQ. V lost 4 bases, J lost 0 bases, and 10 bases lay in between. Here the CDR3 DNA reads TGCGCCAGCAGCCTGAGTTCCCCAACTAATGAAAAACTGTTTTTT. This encodes CASSLSSPTNEKLFF.

The chain has TRBV7-2 and TRBJ2-7; D might be TRBD1 (6 bases). V was clipped by 1 base and J by 4 bases, with 14 bases between them. Germline V CDR1 and CDR2: SGHTA, FQGNSA. The CDR3 is 15 residues long. The CDR3 DNA sequence: TGTGCCAGCAGCTTAGAGGGGGACCCTACGTACGAGCAGTACTTC. Translated, it gives CASSLEGDPTYEQYF.

The genes are TRBV30 and TRBJ2-1; maybe TRBD2 (5 bases). V was clipped by 3 bases and J by 1 base, with 7 bases between them. This CDR3 is 13 amino acids long. From germline, CDR1 is GTSNPN and CDR2 SVGIG (reference sequence). The CDR3 spells CAWSPGSYNEQFF. DNA for the CDR3: TGTGCCTGGAGCCCGGGGTCCTACAATGAGCAGTTCTTC. The full variable domain, rest sourced from reference TRBV30 and TRBJ2-1, is SQTIHQWPATLVQPVGSPLSLECTVEGTSNPNLYWYRQAAGRGLQLLFYSVGIGQISSEVPQNLSASRPQDRQFILSSKKLLLSDSGFYLCAWSPGSYNEQFFGPGTRLTVL.

Comments on this clone: The same CDR3 also results from other DNA sequences found in this sample. V gene TRBV7-3 combines with J gene TRBJ1-1, with D perhaps TRBD1 (6 bases). V was cut by 3 bases and J by 1 base, with 6 bases left in between. There are 13 residues in the CDR3. The V gene's germline CDR1 is SGHTA and CDR2 FQGTGA. As DNA, the CDR3 is TGTGCCAGCAGCTTGGGACAGAACACTGAAGCTTTCTTT. Translating gives CASSLGQNTEAFF.

This clone has just a few counts. The J gene is TRBJ2-3, the V gene TRBV5-1; D is possibly TRBD2 (6 bases). The length of the CDR3 is 14 residues. Germline V gives CDR1 SGHRS, CDR2 YFSETQ. V gave up 4 bases and J gave up 2 bases, with 11 bases separating them. Written as DNA, the CDR3 is TGCGCCAGCAGCCACGGGAGTTCCACAGATACGCAGTATTTT. Translating gives CASSHGSSTDTQYF.

The gene calls are TRBV18 and TRBJ2-2, with a tentative D call TRBD1 (5 bases). Trimming pared 1 base from V and 6 bases from J, leaving 15 bases between. The CDR3 loop spans 16 amino acids. Germline assignment: CDR1 KGHSH and CDR2 LQKENI. This chain's CDR3 is CASSPRAGKESGELFF. The CDR3 DNA reads TGTGCCAGCTCACCACGGGCAGGGAAGGAATCCGGGGAGCTGTTTTTT.

This chain uses TRBV6-5 with TRBJ2-7, with a weak D call TRBD2 (5 bases). The CDR3 length is 14 residues. Trimming cost V 5 bases and J 2 bases, with 13 bases left between them. Germline V lookup: CDR1 MNHEY, CDR2 SVGAGI. DNA for the CDR3: TGTGCCAGCAGTAGAACGGACGGGACCTACGAGCAGTACTTC. Encoded protein: CASSRTDGTYEQYF.

The gene calls are TRBV30 and TRBJ2-1; 7 bases align to TRBD2. V lost 4 bases, J lost 5 bases, and 23 bases stayed unmatched. Germline lookup yields CDR1 GTSNPN and CDR2 SVGIG (reference sequence). CDR3 size: 19 residues. CDR3 residues: CAWTRGRIALSGVNNEQFF. The DNA for the CDR3 is TGTGCCTGGACAAGGGGACGAATCGCTTTGAGCGGGGTTAACAATGAGCAGTTCTTC.

The genes are TRBV7-9 and TRBJ2-5, with 10 bases aligning to TRBD2. Trimming took 5 bases from V and 7 from J; bases not matched to a gene: 4. Germline V lookup: CDR1 SEHNR, CDR2 FQNEAQ (reference sequence). CDR3 length: 13 residues. DNA for the CDR3: TGTGCCAGCAGCACCGGGACTAGCGTGACCCAGTACTTC. Its translation: CASSTGTSVTQYF.

This clone was recorded a few times. The V and J genes are TRBV7-2 and TRBJ2-1, with 10 bases that match TRBD1. With V trimmed by 3 bases and J by 9 bases, 8 bases remained unmatched. CDR3 size: 15 residues. From germline, CDR1 is SGHTA and CDR2 FQGNSA. CDR3 coding DNA: TGTGCCAGCAGCTTGACAGGGGGCCCCACAGGTGAGCAGTTCTTC. Translated, it gives CASSLTGGPTGEQFF.

The J gene is TRBJ1-2, the V gene TRBV6-4, with D unresolved. Per germline, CDR1 MRHNA and CDR2 SNTAGT. CDR3 length equals 15 residues. Trimming took 3 bases from V and 4 from J, leaving 15 bases between them. The CDR3 protein is CASSERGSYGYGYTF. In DNA form, the CDR3 reads TGTGCCAGCAGTGAACGGGGTTCGTATGGCTATGGCTACACCTTC.

The chain couples TRBV23-1 to TRBJ2-7; perhaps TRBD2 as D (5 bases). TRBV23-1 is reported as an ORF; its role is uncertain. The V end was cut by 11 bases, the J end by 5 bases, with 22 bases between. CDR3 length: 14 residues. The DNA for the CDR3 is TGCGCCGGATTACTCGGCCGTGCCGGGGACGAGCAGTACTTC. This codes for CAGLLGRAGDEQYF.

The chain recombines TRBV30 with TRBJ1-5, with D possibly being TRBD1 (6 bases). Germline loops: CDR1 GTSNPN, CDR2 SVGIG (reference sequence). This CDR3 has 18 residues. V was cut by 3 bases and J by 0 bases, with 21 bases left in between. In DNA, the CDR3 is TGTGCCTGGAGGAAGACAGGACACCCACTATATAGCAATCAGCCCCAGCATTTT. This translates into CAWRKTGHPLYSNQPQHF.

The chain is built from TRBV9 and TRBJ2-3, with TRBD2 matching 11 bases. Germline V gene data show CDR1 as SGDLS and CDR2 as YYNGEE. After removal of 0 bases from V and 5 bases from J, the junction contained 5 bases not matched to a gene. The CDR3 totals 16 residues. Here the CDR3 reads CASSVGLAGGVDTQYF. DNA for the CDR3: TGTGCCAGCAGCGTAGGGTTAGCGGGAGGGGTAGATACGCAGTATTTT.

The gene calls are TRBV24-1 and TRBJ2-3, with 8 bases matching TRBD1. Per the germline V gene, CDR1 is KGHDR and CDR2 is SFDVKD. This CDR3 is built from 17 residues. V trimming: 4 bases; J trimming: 3 bases; junction bases outside the gene matches: 11. The CDR3 nucleotides read TGTGCCACCAGTGACACGACAGGGGAAAAACGGACAGATACGCAGTATTTT. Protein product: CATSDTTGEKRTDTQYF.

V gene TRBV27 combines with J gene TRBJ1-2; 7 nucleotides agree with TRBD1. Germline V gene data show CDR1 as MNHEY and CDR2 as SMNVEV (reference sequence). J was trimmed by 7 bases and V by 7 bases; bases with no gene match: 15. The CDR3 is 15 residues long. The CDR3 reads CASTPREGGQGGYTF. CDR3 DNA sequence: TGTGCCAGCACCCCTCGGGAAGGGGGCCAGGGTGGCTACACCTTC.

The rearrangement joins TRBV19 to TRBJ1-1; D unclear. The CDR3 contains 14 residues. Trimming left V 5 bases short and J 2 bases short, with 12 bases between. Germline V gene lookup returns CDR1 LNHDA and CDR2 SQIVND (reference sequence). The CDR3 coding sequence is TGTGCCAGTAGTCCAGGTTCGACCAACACTGAAGCTTTCTTT. Protein: CASSPGSTNTEAFF.

The chain links TRBV6-5 to TRBJ2-2, with 7 bases aligning to TRBD2. CDR1 MNHEY and CDR2 SVGAGI come from the germline V gene. The CDR3 has 15 amino acids. The J segment lost 1 base and the V segment lost 5 bases, leaving 4 bases of the junction unmatched. The CDR3 sequence: CASSPRGENTGELFF. The CDR3 DNA reads as TGTGCCAGCAGTCCTCGGGGGGAGAACACCGGGGAGCTGTTTTTT.